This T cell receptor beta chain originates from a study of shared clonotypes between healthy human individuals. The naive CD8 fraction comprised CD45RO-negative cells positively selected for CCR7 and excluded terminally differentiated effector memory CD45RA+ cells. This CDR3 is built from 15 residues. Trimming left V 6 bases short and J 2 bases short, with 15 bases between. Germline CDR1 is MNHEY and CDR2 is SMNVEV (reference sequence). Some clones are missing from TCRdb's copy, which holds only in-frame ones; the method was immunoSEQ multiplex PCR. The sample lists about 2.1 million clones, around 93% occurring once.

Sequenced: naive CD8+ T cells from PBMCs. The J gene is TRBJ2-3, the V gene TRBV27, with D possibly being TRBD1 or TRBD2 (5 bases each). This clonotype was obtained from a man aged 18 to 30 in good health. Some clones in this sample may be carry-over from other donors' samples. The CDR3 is CASSTRDRDTDTQYF. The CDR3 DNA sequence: TGTGCCAGCAGCACCCGGGACCGAGACACAGATACGCAGTATTTT.